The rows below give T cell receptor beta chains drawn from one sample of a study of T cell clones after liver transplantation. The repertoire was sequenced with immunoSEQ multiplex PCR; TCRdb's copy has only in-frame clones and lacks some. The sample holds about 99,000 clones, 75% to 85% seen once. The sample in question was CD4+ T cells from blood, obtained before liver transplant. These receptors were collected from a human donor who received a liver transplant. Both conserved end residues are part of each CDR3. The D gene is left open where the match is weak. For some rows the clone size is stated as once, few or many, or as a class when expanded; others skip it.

DNA: TGTGCCAGCAGTTCCCCCTGGCCGCGGGGAGGCTACACCTTC; CDR3: CASSSPWPRGGYTF; length: 14; J: TRBJ1-2; V: TRBV28; D: NA; size: once
DNA: TGTGCCAGCAGCCCGGTCGGCGGGAGCACCGGGGAGCTGTTTTTT; CDR3: CASSPVGGSTGELFF; length: 15; J: TRBJ2-2; V: TRBV11-2; D: TRBD2; size: NA
DNA: TGCGCCAGCAGCGCCCCCGGGACGCCGAACACTGAAGCTTTCTTT; CDR3: CASSAPGTPNTEAFF; length: 15; J: TRBJ1-1; V: TRBV5-1; D: NA; size: once
DNA: TGCGCCAGCAGCCCTGTAGCGGGAACCTGGGATGAGCAGTTCTTC; CDR3: CASSPVAGTWDEQFF; length: 15; J: TRBJ2-1; V: TRBV5-1; D: TRBD2; size: NA
DNA: TGTGCCAGCAGCTTAGAGGGTCCAGGGCCGGACGTGGAGACCCAGTACTTC; CDR3: CASSLEGPGPDVETQYF; length: 17; J: TRBJ2-5; V: TRBV7-3; D: NA; size: NA
DNA: TGTGCCAGCAGTTTATCAGTCCTCCCGGGCTACGAGCAGTACTTC; CDR3: CASSLSVLPGYEQYF; length: 15; J: TRBJ2-7; V: TRBV27; D: NA; size: NA
DNA: TGCGCCAGCAGCCAAGCAGCGGGGGGGCCTTTCGGGGAGCTGTTTTTT; CDR3: CASSQAAGGPFGELFF; length: 16; J: TRBJ2-2; V: TRBV4-3; D: TRBD2; size: NA
DNA: TGTGCCAGTAGCTCCGTGACGGCAGGGAACTATGGCTACACCTTC; CDR3: CASSSVTAGNYGYTF; length: 15; J: TRBJ1-2; V: TRBV19; D: NA; size: NA
DNA: TGCGCCAGCAGCCAAGCCGACAGGGATTACACTGAAGCTTTCTTT; CDR3: CASSQADRDYTEAFF; length: 15; J: TRBJ1-1; V: TRBV4-1; D: TRBD1; size: NA
DNA: TGCAGTGCTATAGTGGCAGAGTCCCAGCATTTT; CDR3: CSAIVAESQHF; length: 11; J: TRBJ1-5; V: TRBV20-1; D: NA; size: NA
DNA: TGTGCCAGGGGTCGTTACGGTGAAAAACTGTTTTTT; CDR3: CARGRYGEKLFF; length: 12; J: TRBJ1-4; V: TRBV2; D: NA; size: NA
DNA: TGTGCCAGCAGCTTAGGCCAGGGGTCGTTCCGCTACTACAATGAGCAGTTCTTC; CDR3: CASSLGQGSFRYYNEQFF; length: 18; J: TRBJ2-1; V: TRBV11-2; D: NA; size: NA
DNA: TGTGCCAGCAGCTTAGATCGTGGGGGATTTCGCAATCAGCCCCAGCATTTT; CDR3: CASSLDRGGFRNQPQHF; length: 17; J: TRBJ1-5; V: TRBV7-9; D: NA; size: NA
DNA: TGTGCCACCAGCAGAGATCGAAGTCGCGGCAGTTATAGCAATCAGCCCCAGCATTTT; CDR3: CATSRDRSRGSYSNQPQHF; length: 19; J: TRBJ1-5; V: TRBV15; D: NA; size: NA
DNA: TGCGCCAGCAGCCGGGCGGAGGCCCCACCAGATACGCAGTATTTT; CDR3: CASSRAEAPPDTQYF; length: 15; J: TRBJ2-3; V: TRBV4-1; D: NA; size: NA
DNA: TGTGCTAGTGGTTTGCGCTCGGCCACTGAAGCTTTCTTT; CDR3: CASGLRSATEAFF; length: 13; J: TRBJ1-1; V: TRBV12-5; D: NA; size: NA
DNA: TGTGCCAGCAGCTTATGGAGAGACACTGAAGCTTTCTTT; CDR3: CASSLWRDTEAFF; length: 13; J: TRBJ1-1; V: TRBV7-8; D: NA; size: NA
DNA: TGTGCCTGGAGTGGGACAGGTGGGAGAAAAACTGTTTTT; CDR3: CAWSGTGGRKTVF; length: 13; J: TRBJ1-4; V: TRBV30; D: TRBD1; size: NA
DNA: TGTGCCACTATCCGGGGAAACGGGGAGCTGTTTTTT; CDR3: CATIRGNGELFF; length: 12; J: TRBJ2-2; V: TRBV28; D: NA; size: NA
DNA: TGTGCCAGTAGTATTGCGCGAAAAGGTGGGGCCAGCTCCTACAATGAGCAGTTCTTC; CDR3: CASSIARKGGASSYNEQFF; length: 19; J: TRBJ2-1; V: TRBV19; D: NA; size: few
DNA: TGTGCCAGTAGTCTTAACAGGGGGAGTGGGGACTATGGCTACACCTTC; CDR3: CASSLNRGSGDYGYTF; length: 16; J: TRBJ1-2; V: TRBV19; D: TRBD1; size: NA
DNA: TGTGCCAGCAGCTCTAGGGGAGGGGCCTCCAATTCACCCCTCCACTTT; CDR3: CASSSRGGASNSPLHF; length: 16; J: TRBJ1-6; V: TRBV11-2; D: NA; size: NA
DNA: TGCGCCAGCAGCTTGGCTGAGGGACTGGGTGAGCAGTTCTTC; CDR3: CASSLAEGLGEQFF; length: 14; J: TRBJ2-1; V: TRBV5-1; D: NA; size: NA
DNA: TGCGCCAGCAGCTTGGCGGACTACCTACAGTACAATGAGCAGTTCTTC; CDR3: CASSLADYLQYNEQFF; length: 16; J: TRBJ2-1; V: TRBV5-1; D: NA; size: NA
DNA: TGTGCCAGCAGCTTAGCGGGCAGGGGGACTGAAGCTTTCTTT; CDR3: CASSLAGRGTEAFF; length: 14; J: TRBJ1-1; V: TRBV7-2; D: TRBD1; size: once
DNA: TGCGCCAGCAGCCAAGAACGCACAGATACGCAGTATTTT; CDR3: CASSQERTDTQYF; length: 13; J: TRBJ2-3; V: TRBV4-3; D: NA; size: NA
DNA: TGCGCCAGCAGCCTACGGGGTAGCGGGAGCTCCTACAATGAGCAGTTCTTC; CDR3: CASSLRGSGSSYNEQFF; length: 17; J: TRBJ2-1; V: TRBV5-1; D: TRBD2; size: NA
DNA: TGCGCCAGCAGTGAGTCACCGGGGCTAGCTTGGGAGCAGTACTTC; CDR3: CASSESPGLAWEQYF; length: 15; J: TRBJ2-7; V: TRBV10-1; D: NA; size: NA
DNA: TGTGCCAGCAGCGTAGGACTGGAAGCCCCAGGTGAAAAACTGTTTTTT; CDR3: CASSVGLEAPGEKLFF; length: 16; J: TRBJ1-4; V: TRBV9; D: NA; size: NA
DNA: TGCGCCAGCAGCTTTACACCGACAGGGGAGTTCGATACGCAGTATTTT; CDR3: CASSFTPTGEFDTQYF; length: 16; J: TRBJ2-3; V: TRBV5-1; D: TRBD1; size: NA
DNA: TGTGCCAGCAGCTTATCAGGGGGGGAGCCCCAGCATTTT; CDR3: CASSLSGGEPQHF; length: 13; J: TRBJ1-5; V: TRBV7-6; D: TRBD1; size: NA
DNA: TGTGCCAGCAGCCAAGGACAGGGGTTTTTCAACGAGCAGTACTTC; CDR3: CASSQGQGFFNEQYF; length: 15; J: TRBJ2-7; V: TRBV7-6; D: TRBD1; size: NA
DNA: TGTGCCAGCAGAGCTGACAGAAATAGCAATCAGCCCCAGCATTTT; CDR3: CASRADRNSNQPQHF; length: 15; J: TRBJ1-5; V: TRBV2; D: NA; size: NA
DNA: TGTGCCAGCAGTTTGGGACAGGGCACTGAAGCTTTCTTT; CDR3: CASSLGQGTEAFF; length: 13; J: TRBJ1-1; V: TRBV6-6; D: TRBD1; size: NA
DNA: TGTGCCAGTAGTCTGGGCAGTTCTCCCAATCAGCCCCAGCATTTT; CDR3: CASSLGSSPNQPQHF; length: 15; J: TRBJ1-5; V: TRBV19; D: NA; size: NA
DNA: TGTGCCAGCAGTTCCACAGGGGGTACCAACGAGCAGTACTTC; CDR3: CASSSTGGTNEQYF; length: 14; J: TRBJ2-7; V: TRBV6-5; D: TRBD1; size: few
DNA: TGTGCCAGCAGCGTCGGGGTAATCAGTCATACGCAGTATTTT; CDR3: CASSVGVISHTQYF; length: 14; J: TRBJ2-3; V: TRBV9; D: NA; size: NA
DNA: TGTGCCAGCAGCCCGGGACACACTAACTATGGCTACACCTTC; CDR3: CASSPGHTNYGYTF; length: 14; J: TRBJ1-2; V: TRBV11-2; D: NA; size: NA
DNA: TGCGCCAGCAGCTTAATAGCGGACTCCTACGAGCAGTACTTC; CDR3: CASSLIADSYEQYF; length: 14; J: TRBJ2-7; V: TRBV5-1; D: NA; size: NA
DNA: TGCGCCAGCAGCCAAGGGGTAGCGAGCAATCAGCCCCAGCATTTT; CDR3: CASSQGVASNQPQHF; length: 15; J: TRBJ1-5; V: TRBV4-1; D: NA; size: NA
DNA: TGTGCCATCCCGCCGAGGTCTGGGGCCAACGTCCTGACTTTC; CDR3: CAIPPRSGANVLTF; length: 14; J: TRBJ2-6; V: TRBV7-2; D: NA; size: few
DNA: TGTGCCAGCAGCCAACCGAGCTCCTACGAGCAGTACTTC; CDR3: CASSQPSSYEQYF; length: 13; J: TRBJ2-7; V: TRBV5-4; D: NA; size: NA
DNA: TGTGCCAGCAGTGACCCTGTCTCAAGCTCCTATAATTCACCCCTCCACTTT; CDR3: CASSDPVSSSYNSPLHF; length: 17; J: TRBJ1-6; V: TRBV2; D: NA; size: NA
DNA: TGTGCCAGCAGCTTAGGAAACGACAGGACCTACGAGCAGTACTTC; CDR3: CASSLGNDRTYEQYF; length: 15; J: TRBJ2-7; V: TRBV11-1; D: NA; size: NA
DNA: TGTGCCAGCAGCCGGACTAGCGGGAGGACCGGGGAGCTGTTTTTT; CDR3: CASSRTSGRTGELFF; length: 15; J: TRBJ2-2; V: TRBV11-2; D: TRBD2; size: NA
DNA: TGTGCCAGCAGTGAACCTCGGGGGAGGATGGTAGGCGAGCAGTACTTC; CDR3: CASSEPRGRMVGEQYF; length: 16; J: TRBJ2-7; V: TRBV2; D: NA; size: once
DNA: TGTGCCAGCGATCCCAGGGGAATCTCCTACAATGAGCAGTTCTTC; CDR3: CASDPRGISYNEQFF; length: 15; J: TRBJ2-1; V: TRBV27; D: NA; size: NA
DNA: TGTGCCAGCAGCCCCAAAGGGACTACTTCCTACAATGAGCAGTTCTTC; CDR3: CASSPKGTTSYNEQFF; length: 16; J: TRBJ2-1; V: TRBV7-3; D: TRBD2; size: NA